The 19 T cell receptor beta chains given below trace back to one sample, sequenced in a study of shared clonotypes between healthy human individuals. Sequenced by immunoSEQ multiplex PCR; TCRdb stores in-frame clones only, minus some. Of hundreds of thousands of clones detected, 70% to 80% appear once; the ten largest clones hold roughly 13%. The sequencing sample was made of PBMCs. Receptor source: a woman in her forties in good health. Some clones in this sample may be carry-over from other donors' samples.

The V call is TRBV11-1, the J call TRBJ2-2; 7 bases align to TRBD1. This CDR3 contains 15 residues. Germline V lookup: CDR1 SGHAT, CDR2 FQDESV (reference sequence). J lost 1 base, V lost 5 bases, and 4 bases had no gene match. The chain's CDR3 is CASSRQGQNTGELFF. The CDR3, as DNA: TGTGCCAGCAGCCGACAGGGACAGAACACCGGGGAGCTGTTTTTT.

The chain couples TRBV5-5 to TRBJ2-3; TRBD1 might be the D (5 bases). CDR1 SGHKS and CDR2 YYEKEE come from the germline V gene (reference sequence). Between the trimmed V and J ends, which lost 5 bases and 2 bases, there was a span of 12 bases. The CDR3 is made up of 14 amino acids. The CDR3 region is CASRRGVVTDTQYF. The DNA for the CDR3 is TGTGCCAGCAGAAGGGGTGTGGTCACAGATACGCAGTATTTT.

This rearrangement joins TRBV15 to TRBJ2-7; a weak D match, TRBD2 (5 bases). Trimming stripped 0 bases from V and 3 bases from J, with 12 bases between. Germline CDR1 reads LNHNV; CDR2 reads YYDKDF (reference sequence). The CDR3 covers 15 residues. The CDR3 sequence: CATSRDRGSGYEQYF. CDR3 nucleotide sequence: TGTGCCACCAGCAGAGATCGCGGGTCGGGCTACGAGCAGTACTTC.

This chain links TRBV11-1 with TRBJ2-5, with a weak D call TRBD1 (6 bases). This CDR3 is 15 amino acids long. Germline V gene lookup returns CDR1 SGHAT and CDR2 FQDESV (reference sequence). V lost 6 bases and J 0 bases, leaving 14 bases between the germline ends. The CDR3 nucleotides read TGTGCCAGCAGGCACCGGGACATTCACCAAGAGACCCAGTACTTC. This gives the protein CASRHRDIHQETQYF.

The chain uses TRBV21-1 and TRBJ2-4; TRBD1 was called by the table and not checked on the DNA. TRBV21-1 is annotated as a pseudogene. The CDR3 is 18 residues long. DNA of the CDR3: TGTGCCAGCAGCTCCCTTTGGGCAGGTAAAATAGCCAAAAACATTCAGTACTTC. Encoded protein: CASSSLWAGKIAKNIQYF.

The DNA for the CDR3 is TGTGCCATTTCGACAGGGTTGGGGTACGAGCAGTACTTC. It codes for CAISTGLGYEQYF. This sequence joins TRBV19 and TRBJ2-7, with 7 nucleotides matching TRBD1. This CDR3 contains 13 residues. With V trimmed by 10 bases and J by 4 bases, 10 bases remained unmatched. Germline CDR1 reads LNHDA; CDR2 reads SQIVND (reference sequence).

Here the CDR3 DNA reads TGCGCCAGCAGCTTCCAGGCGGGGACTAGTGGCAGCACAGATACGCAGTATTTT. It specifies CASSFQAGTSGSTDTQYF. The V and J genes are TRBV5-1 and TRBJ2-3; 8 nucleotides agree with TRBD2. Trimming cost V 2 bases and J 0 bases; bases outside gene matches: 11. This CDR3 contains 18 residues. In germline, CDR1 is SGHRS, CDR2 YFSETQ.

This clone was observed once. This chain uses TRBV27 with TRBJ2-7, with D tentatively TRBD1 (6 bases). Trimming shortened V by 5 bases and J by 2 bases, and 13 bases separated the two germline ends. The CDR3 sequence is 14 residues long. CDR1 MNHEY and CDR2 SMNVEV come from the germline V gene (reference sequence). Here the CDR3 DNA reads TGTGCCAGCAGTACAAGGGACACCGCCTACGAGCAGTACTTC. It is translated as CASSTRDTAYEQYF.

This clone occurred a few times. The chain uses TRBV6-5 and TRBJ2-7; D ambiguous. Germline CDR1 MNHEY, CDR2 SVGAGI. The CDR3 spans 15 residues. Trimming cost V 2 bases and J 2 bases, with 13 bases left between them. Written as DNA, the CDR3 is TGTGCCAGCAGTTACCGCGTGCAGGCGCCCTACGAGCAGTACTTC. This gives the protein CASSYRVQAPYEQYF.

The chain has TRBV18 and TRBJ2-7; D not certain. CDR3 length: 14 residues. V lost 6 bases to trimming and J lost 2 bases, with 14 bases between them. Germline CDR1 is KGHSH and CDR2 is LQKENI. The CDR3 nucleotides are TGTGCCAGCTCTCCAAGGACGGAAGCCTACGAGCAGTACTTC. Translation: CASSPRTEAYEQYF.

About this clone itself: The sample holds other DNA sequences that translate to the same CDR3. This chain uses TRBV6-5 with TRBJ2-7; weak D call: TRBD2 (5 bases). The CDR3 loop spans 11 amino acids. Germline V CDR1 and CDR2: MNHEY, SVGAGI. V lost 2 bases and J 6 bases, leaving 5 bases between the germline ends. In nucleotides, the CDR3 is TGTGCCAGCAGTTACAGCGGCGAGCAGTACTTC. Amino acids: CASSYSGEQYF.

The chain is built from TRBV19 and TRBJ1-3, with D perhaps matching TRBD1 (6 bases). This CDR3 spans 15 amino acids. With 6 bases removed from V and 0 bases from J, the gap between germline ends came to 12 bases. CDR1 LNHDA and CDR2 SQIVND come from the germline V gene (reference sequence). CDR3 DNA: TGTGCCAGTAGCTACGGGGGCGGCTCTGGAAACACCATATATTTT. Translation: CASSYGGGSGNTIYF.

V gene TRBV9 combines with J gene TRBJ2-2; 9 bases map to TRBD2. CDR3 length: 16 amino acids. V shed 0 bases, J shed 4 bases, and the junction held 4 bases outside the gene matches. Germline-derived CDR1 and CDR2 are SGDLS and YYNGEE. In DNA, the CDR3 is TGTGCCAGCAGCGTAGTAGCGGGAGAGGTCACCGGGGAGCTGTTTTTT. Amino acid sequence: CASSVVAGEVTGELFF.

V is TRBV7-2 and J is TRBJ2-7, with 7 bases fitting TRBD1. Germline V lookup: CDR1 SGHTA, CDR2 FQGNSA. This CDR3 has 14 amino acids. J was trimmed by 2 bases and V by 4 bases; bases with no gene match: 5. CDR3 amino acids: CASSWRTGPYEQYF. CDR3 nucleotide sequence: TGTGCCAGCAGCTGGAGGACAGGCCCCTACGAGCAGTACTTC.

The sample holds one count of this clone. The CDR3, as DNA: TGTGCCAGCAGCTTAGGGAGGGCGGGCTCCTACGAGCAGTACTTC. This codes for CASSLGRAGSYEQYF. The chain couples TRBV11-2 to TRBJ2-7; tentative D call: TRBD2 (6 bases). The length of the CDR3 is 15 residues. Trimming took off 1 base at V and 0 bases at J, with 10 bases between the two ends. Germline CDR1 and CDR2: SGHAT and FQNNGV.

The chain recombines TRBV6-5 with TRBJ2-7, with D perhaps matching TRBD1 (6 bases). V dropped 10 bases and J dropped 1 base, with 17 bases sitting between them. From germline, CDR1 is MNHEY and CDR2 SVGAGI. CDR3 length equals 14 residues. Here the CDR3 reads CATGWGRGSYEQYF. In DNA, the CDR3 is TGTGCCACGGGGTGGGGGCGCGGATCCTACGAGCAGTACTTC.

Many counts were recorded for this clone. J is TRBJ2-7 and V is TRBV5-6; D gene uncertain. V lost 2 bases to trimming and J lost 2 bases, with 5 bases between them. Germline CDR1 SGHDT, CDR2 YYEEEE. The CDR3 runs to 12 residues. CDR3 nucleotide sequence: TGTGCCAGCAGCTTCGGAGCCTACGAGCAGTACTTC. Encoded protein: CASSFGAYEQYF.

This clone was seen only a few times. The CDR3 loop is CASSLRDTEAFF. The DNA for the CDR3 is TGTGCCAGCAGCTTGCGGGACACTGAAGCTTTCTTT. The V call is TRBV11-2, the J call TRBJ1-1; D uncertain. CDR1 is SGHAT and CDR2 is FQNNGV in the germline V gene. Trimming stripped 3 bases from V and 3 bases from J, with 5 bases between. CDR3 length: 12 amino acids.

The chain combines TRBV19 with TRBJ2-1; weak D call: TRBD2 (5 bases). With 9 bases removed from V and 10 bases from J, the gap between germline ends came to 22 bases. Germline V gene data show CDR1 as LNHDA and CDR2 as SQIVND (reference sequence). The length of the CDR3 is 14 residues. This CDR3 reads CASSAEVASYEQFF. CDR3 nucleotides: TGTGCCAGCTCCGCCGAGGTGGCTAGCTACGAGCAGTTCTTC.